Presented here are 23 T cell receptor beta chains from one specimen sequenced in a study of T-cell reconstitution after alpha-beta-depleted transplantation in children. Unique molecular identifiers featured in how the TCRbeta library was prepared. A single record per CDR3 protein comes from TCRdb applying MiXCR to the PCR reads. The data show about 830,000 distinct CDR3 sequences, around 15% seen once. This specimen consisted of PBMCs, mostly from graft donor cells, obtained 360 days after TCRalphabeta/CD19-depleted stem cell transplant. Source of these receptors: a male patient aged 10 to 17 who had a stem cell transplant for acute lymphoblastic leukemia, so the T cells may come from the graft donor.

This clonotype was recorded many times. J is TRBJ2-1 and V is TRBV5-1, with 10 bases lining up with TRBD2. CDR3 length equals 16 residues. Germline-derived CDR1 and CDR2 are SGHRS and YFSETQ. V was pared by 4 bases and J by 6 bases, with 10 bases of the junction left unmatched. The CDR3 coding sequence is TGCGCCAGCAGCCGTGAATTAGCGGGAGGTCTCAATGAGCAGTTCTTC. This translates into CASSRELAGGLNEQFF.

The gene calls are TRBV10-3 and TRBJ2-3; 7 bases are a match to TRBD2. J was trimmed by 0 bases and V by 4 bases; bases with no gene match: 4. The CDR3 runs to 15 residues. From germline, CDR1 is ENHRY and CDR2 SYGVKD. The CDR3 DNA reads TGTGCCATCAGTGTGAGCGGGGCTAGCACAGATACGCAGTATTTT. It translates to CAISVSGASTDTQYF.

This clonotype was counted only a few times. CDR3 coding DNA: TGCAGTGCTAGAGCTTGGGCAGGAGATCAGCCCCAGCATTTT. It yields the protein CSARAWAGDQPQHF. This chain joins TRBV20-1 and TRBJ1-5; D is unresolved. The CDR3 has 14 amino acids. The germline V gene has CDR1 DFQATT and CDR2 SNEGSKA (reference sequence). Trimming stripped 1 base from V and 5 bases from J, with 12 bases between.

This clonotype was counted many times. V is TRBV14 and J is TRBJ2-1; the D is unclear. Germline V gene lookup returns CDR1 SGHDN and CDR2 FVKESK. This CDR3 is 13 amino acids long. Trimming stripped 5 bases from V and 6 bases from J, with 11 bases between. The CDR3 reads CASSKNLFNEQFF. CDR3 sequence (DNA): TGTGCCAGCAGCAAGAACCTATTCAATGAGCAGTTCTTC.

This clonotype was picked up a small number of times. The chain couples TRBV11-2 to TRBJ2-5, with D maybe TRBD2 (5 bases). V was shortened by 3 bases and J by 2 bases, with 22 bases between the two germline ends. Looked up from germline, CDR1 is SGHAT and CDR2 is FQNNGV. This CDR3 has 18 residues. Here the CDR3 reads CASSLWGSVRPPQETQYF. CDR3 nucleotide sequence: TGTGCCAGCAGCTTGTGGGGTAGCGTGAGGCCTCCTCAAGAGACCCAGTACTTC. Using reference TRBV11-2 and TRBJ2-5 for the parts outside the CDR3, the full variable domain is EAGVAQSPRYKIIEKRQSVAFWCNPISGHATLYWYQQILGQGPKLLIQFQNNGVVDDSQLPKDRFSAERLKGVDSTLKIQPAKLEDSAVYLCASSLWGSVRPPQETQYFGPGTRLLVL.

For the CDR3, the DNA is TGTGCCAGCAGTGCACAGGGCCTCTACGAGCAGTACTTC. As protein: CASSAQGLYEQYF. The chain joins TRBV27 to TRBJ2-7; weak D call: TRBD1 (6 bases). Between the trimmed V and J ends, which lost 5 bases and 3 bases, there was a span of 11 bases. The CDR3 runs to 13 residues. Germline V gene sequence: CDR1 MNHEY, CDR2 SMNVEV (reference sequence).

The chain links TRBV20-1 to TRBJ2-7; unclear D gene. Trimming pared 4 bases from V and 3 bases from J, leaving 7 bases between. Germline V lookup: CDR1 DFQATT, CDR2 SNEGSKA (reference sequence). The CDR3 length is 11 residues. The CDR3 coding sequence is TGCAGTGCTACCCAAGACTACGAGCAGTACTTC. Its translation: CSATQDYEQYF.

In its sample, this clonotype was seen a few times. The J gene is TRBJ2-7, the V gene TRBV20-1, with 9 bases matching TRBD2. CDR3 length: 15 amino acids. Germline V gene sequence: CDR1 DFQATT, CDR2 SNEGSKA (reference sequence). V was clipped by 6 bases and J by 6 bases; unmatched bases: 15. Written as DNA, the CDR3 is TGCAGTGCCCGAAAACGGGGACTAGCTGTCGCCGAGCAGTACTTC. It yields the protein CSARKRGLAVAEQYF.

CDR3 nucleotide sequence: TGCGCCAGCAGCACGCGAGTTGGGGGCCCCTACGAGCAGTACTTC. Translation gives CASSTRVGGPYEQYF. J is TRBJ2-7 and V is TRBV5-1; a weak D match, TRBD1 (6 bases). The CDR3 sequence is 15 residues long. Per germline, CDR1 SGHRS and CDR2 YFSETQ. V was cut by 4 bases and J by 2 bases, with 16 bases left in between.

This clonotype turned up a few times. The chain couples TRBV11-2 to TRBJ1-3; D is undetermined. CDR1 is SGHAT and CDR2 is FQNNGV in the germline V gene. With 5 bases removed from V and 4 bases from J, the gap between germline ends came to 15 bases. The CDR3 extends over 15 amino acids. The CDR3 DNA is TGTGCCAGCAGCCCATTCTCAAACCTGGGAAACACCATATATTTT. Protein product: CASSPFSNLGNTIYF.

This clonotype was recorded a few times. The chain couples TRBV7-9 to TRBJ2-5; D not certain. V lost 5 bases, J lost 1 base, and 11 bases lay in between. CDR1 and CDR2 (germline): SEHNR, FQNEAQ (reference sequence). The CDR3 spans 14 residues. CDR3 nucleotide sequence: TGTGCCAGCAGCCCCCCAGACCCCCAAGAGACCCAGTACTTC. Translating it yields CASSPPDPQETQYF. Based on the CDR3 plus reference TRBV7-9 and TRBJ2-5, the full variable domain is DTGVSQNPRHKITKRGQNVTFRCDPISEHNRLYWYRQTLGQGPEFLTYFQNEAQLEKSRLLSDRFSAERPKGSFSTLEIQRTEQGDSAMYLCASSPPDPQETQYFGPGTRLLVL.

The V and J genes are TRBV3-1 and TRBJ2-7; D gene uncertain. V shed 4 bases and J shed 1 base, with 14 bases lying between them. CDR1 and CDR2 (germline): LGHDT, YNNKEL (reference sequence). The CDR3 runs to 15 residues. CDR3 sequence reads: CASSPGVYGSYEQYF. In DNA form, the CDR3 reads TGTGCCAGCAGCCCTGGGGTTTATGGATCCTACGAGCAGTACTTC.

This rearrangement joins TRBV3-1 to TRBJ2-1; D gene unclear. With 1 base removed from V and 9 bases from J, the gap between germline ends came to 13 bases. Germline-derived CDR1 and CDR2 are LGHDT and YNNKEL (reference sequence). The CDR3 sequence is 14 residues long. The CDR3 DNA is TGTGCCAGCAGCCAAGCGGGCCTCGGCGGTGAGCAGTTCTTC. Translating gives CASSQAGLGGEQFF.

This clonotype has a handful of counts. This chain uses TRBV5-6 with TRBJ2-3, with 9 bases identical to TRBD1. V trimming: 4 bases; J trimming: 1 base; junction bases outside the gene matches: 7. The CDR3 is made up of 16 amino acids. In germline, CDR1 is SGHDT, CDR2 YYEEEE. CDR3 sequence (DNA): TGTGCCAGCAGCCTACCGACAGGGGGAGGCACAGATACGCAGTATTTT. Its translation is CASSLPTGGGTDTQYF.

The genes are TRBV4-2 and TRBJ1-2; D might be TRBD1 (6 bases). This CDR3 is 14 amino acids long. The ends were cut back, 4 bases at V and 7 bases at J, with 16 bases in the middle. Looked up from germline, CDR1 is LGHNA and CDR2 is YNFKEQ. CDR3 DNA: TGTGCCAGCAGCCCCTGGGGCAGGGGATCTGGCTACACCTTC. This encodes CASSPWGRGSGYTF.

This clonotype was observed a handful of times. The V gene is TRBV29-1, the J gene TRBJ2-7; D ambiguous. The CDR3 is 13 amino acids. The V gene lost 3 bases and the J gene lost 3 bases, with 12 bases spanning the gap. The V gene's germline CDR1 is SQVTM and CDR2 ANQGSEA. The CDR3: CSVDGQERYEQYF. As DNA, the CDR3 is TGCAGCGTTGACGGGCAGGAGCGCTACGAGCAGTACTTC.

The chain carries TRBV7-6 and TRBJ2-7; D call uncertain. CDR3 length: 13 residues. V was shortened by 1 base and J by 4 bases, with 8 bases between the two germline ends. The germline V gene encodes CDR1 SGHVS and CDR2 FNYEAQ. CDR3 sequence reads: CASSLDPVYEQYF. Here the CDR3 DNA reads TGTGCCAGCAGCTTAGACCCGGTATACGAGCAGTACTTC. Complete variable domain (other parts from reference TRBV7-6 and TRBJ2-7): GAGVSQSPRYKVTKRGQDVALRCDPISGHVSLYWYRQALGQGPEFLTYFNYEAQQDKSGLPNDRFSAERPEGSISTLTIQRTEQRDSAMYRCASSLDPVYEQYFGPGTRLTVT.

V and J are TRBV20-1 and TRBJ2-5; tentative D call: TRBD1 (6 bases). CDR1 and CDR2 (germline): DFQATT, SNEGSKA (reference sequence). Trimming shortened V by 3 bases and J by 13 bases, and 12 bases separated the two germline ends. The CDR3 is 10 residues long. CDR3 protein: CSASEGVRYF. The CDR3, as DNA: TGCAGTGCTAGTGAGGGGGTGAGGTACTTC.

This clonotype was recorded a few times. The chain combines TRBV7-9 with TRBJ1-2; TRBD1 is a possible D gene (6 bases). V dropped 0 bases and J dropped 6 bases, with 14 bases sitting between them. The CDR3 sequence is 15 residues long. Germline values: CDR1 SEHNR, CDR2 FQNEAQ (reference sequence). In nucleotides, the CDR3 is TGTGCCAGCAGCTTAGCGGGGCAGGGGAGTGATGGCTACACCTTC. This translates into CASSLAGQGSDGYTF. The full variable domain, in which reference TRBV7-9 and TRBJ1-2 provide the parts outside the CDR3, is DTGVSQNPRHKITKRGQNVTFRCDPISEHNRLYWYRQTLGQGPEFLTYFQNEAQLEKSRLLSDRFSAERPKGSFSTLEIQRTEQGDSAMYLCASSLAGQGSDGYTFGSGTRLTVV.

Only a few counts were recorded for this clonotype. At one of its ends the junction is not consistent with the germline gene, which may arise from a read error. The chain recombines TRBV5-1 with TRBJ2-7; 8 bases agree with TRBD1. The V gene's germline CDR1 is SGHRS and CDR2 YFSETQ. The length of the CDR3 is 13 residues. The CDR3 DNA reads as TGCGCCAGCAGTTTGGGGTCAGCAGGGGGCGTTTTCTTC. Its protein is CASSLGSAGGVFF. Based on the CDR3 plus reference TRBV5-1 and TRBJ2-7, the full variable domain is KAGVTQTPRYLIKTRGQQVTLSCSPISGHRSVSWYQQTPGQGLQFLFEYFSETQRNKGNFPGRFSGRQFSNSRSEMNVSTLELGDSALYLCASSLGSAGGVFFGPGTRLTVT.

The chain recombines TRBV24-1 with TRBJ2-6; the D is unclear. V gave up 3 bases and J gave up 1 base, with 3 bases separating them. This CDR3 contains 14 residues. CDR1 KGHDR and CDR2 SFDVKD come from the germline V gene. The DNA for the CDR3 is TGTGCCACCAGTGATGTATCTGGGGCCAACGTCCTGACTTTC. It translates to CATSDVSGANVLTF.

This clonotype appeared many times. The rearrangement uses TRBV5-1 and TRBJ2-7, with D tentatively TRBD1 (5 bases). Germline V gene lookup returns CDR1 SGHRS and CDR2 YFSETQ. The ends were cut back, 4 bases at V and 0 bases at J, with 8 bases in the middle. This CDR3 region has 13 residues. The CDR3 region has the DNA TGCGCCAGCAGCACTGACAGCTCCTACGAGCAGTACTTC. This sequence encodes CASSTDSSYEQYF.

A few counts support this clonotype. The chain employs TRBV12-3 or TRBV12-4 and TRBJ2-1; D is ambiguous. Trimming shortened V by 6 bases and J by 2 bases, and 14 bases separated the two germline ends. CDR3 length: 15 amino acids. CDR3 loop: CASSYSTGTYNEQFF. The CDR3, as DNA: TGTGCCAGCAGCTACTCGACTGGGACCTACAATGAGCAGTTCTTC.